One sample yielded the 17 T cell receptor beta chains listed below, sequenced in a study of blood T cell repertoires in COVID-19 (dated by TCRdb to the early 2020s). The library was built by means of the immunoSEQ multiplex PCR assay. TCRdb holds this immuneACCESS table with in-frame rearrangements only. Some clones are missing; in checked studies, unresolved V genes explain under half, and the rest has no known cause. Recorded for this sample are roughly 270,000 clones; 80% to 85% of them occurred a single time. Over 4% of the sample lies in the top ten. The sequencing sample was made of PBMCs or T cells enriched from blood (not recorded which). The source of these receptors is a man in his forties who had been exposed to COVID-19.

The rearrangement links TRBV15 to TRBJ1-4; TRBD1 is a possible D gene (5 bases). Germline V gene sequence: CDR1 LNHNV, CDR2 YYDKDF (reference sequence). Trimming took 1 base from V and 13 from J, leaving 22 bases between them. The CDR3 is 16 amino acids. CDR3 nucleotides: TGTGCCACCAGCAGAGCAATTAAGGGGCCGTCTTGGTTACTGTTTTTT. Protein sequence: CATSRAIKGPSWLLFF.

The chain couples TRBV29-1 to TRBJ1-1, with 8 bases that match TRBD1. Germline V gene data show CDR1 as SQVTM and CDR2 as ANQGSEA. The V gene end was trimmed by 7 bases and the J gene end by 5 bases; junction bases not matched to a gene: 9. CDR3 length: 13 amino acids. The CDR3 DNA follows: TGCAGCGACAGACAGGGGTTGGTGACTGAAGCTTTCTTT. It yields the protein CSDRQGLVTEAFF.

The chain carries TRBV10-3 and TRBJ1-1; D not resolved. The CDR3 sequence is 12 residues long. Trimming stripped 6 bases from V and 12 bases from J, with 17 bases between. Germline CDR1 is ENHRY and CDR2 is SYGVKD. The CDR3: CAISVITGATFF. CDR3 in DNA: TGTGCCATCAGCGTCATTACGGGAGCCACTTTCTTT.

The V call is TRBV9, the J call TRBJ2-1, with 8 nucleotides matching TRBD1. The CDR3 consists of 15 residues. Unmatched junction bases numbered 6, after V lost 1 base and J lost 6 bases. The germline V gene encodes CDR1 SGDLS and CDR2 YYNGEE. This chain's CDR3 is CASSVSTGGSNEQFF. CDR3 nucleotides: TGTGCCAGCAGCGTAAGCACAGGGGGTAGCAATGAGCAGTTCTTC.

The J gene is TRBJ1-5, the V gene TRBV10-3, with 8 bases fitting TRBD1. The junction had 11 bases not matched to a gene; V was cut back by 3 bases and J by 1 base. The CDR3 is 18 amino acids. Germline V gene data show CDR1 as ENHRY and CDR2 as SYGVKD. This chain's CDR3 is CAISDAVGQGASNQPQHF. Written as DNA, the CDR3 is TGTGCCATCAGTGATGCGGTCGGGCAGGGGGCAAGCAATCAGCCCCAGCATTTT.

In DNA, the CDR3 is TGTGCCAGCAGCAAAGGTCCGCGAAGCATCTATGGCTACACCTTC. Its translation is CASSKGPRSIYGYTF. The gene calls are TRBV21-1 and TRBJ1-2. TRBV21-1 is described as a pseudogene. The CDR3 spans 15 residues.

DNA of the CDR3: TGTGCCACCAGCAGTTGGGAGGTTCAAGAGACCCAGTACTTC. The encoded protein is CATSSWEVQETQYF. The genes are TRBV15 and TRBJ2-5, with D possibly matching TRBD2 (6 bases). This CDR3 comprises 14 residues. V dropped 3 bases and J dropped 2 bases, with 10 bases sitting between them. The germline gives CDR1 LNHNV, CDR2 YYDKDF (reference sequence).

In its sample, this clone was seen a few times. V usage is TRBV30 and J usage is TRBJ1-4, with 7 bases identical to TRBD1. From germline, CDR1 is GTSNPN and CDR2 SVGIG (reference sequence). The CDR3 is 14 residues long. The V segment lost 0 bases and the J segment 8 bases; nucleotides outside the gene matches: 6. The DNA of the CDR3 is TGTGCCTGGAGTGTATTACAGGGGCGGGAAAAACTGTTTTTT. It is translated as CAWSVLQGREKLFF.

The rearrangement uses TRBV14 and TRBJ1-2; TRBD1 aligns across 7 bases. The junction had 9 bases not matched to a gene; V was cut back by 6 bases and J by 8 bases. CDR3 length: 13 amino acids. The germline V gene has CDR1 SGHDN and CDR2 FVKESK. In DNA form, the CDR3 reads TGTGCCAGCAGAAAACAGGGGTTCGGGGGCTACACCTTC. Amino acids: CASRKQGFGGYTF.

This clone was seen only a few times. The CDR3 reads CASSLLGDFVLRKYEQYF. The CDR3 DNA sequence: TGTGCCAGCAGCTTACTAGGCGACTTCGTCTTACGGAAGTACGAGCAGTACTTC. The chain carries TRBV7-3 and TRBJ2-7, with no clear D. The V end was cut by 2 bases, the J end by 4 bases, with 24 bases between. CDR1 is SGHTA, CDR2 FQGTGA, per germline. The CDR3 runs 18 residues.

V gene TRBV3-1 (or the pseudogene TRBV3-2) combines with J gene TRBJ1-2, with TRBD1 identical over 8 bases. The CDR3 length is 13 residues. Trimming cost V 5 bases and J 4 bases; bases outside gene matches: 3. The germline V gene encodes CDR1 LGHDT and CDR2 YNNKEL (reference sequence). As DNA, the CDR3 is TGTGCCAGCAGCTTGGACAGGGTCTATGGCTACACCTTC. Translating gives CASSLDRVYGYTF.

The rearrangement links TRBV6-4 to TRBJ2-1, with TRBD2 matching 7 bases. The germline gives CDR1 MRHNA, CDR2 SNTAGT. This CDR3 spans 15 amino acids. V trimming: 5 bases; J trimming: 1 base; junction bases outside the gene matches: 5. CDR3 sequence reads: CASSSEAGSYNEQFF. Here the CDR3 DNA reads TGTGCCAGCAGTTCAGAAGCGGGGTCCTACAATGAGCAGTTCTTC.

This chain connects TRBV6-2 or TRBV6-3 to TRBJ2-3, with 9 bases fitting TRBD2. CDR1 and CDR2 from the germline V gene are MNHEY and SVGEGT. The CDR3 extends over 14 amino acids. The junction had 4 bases not matched to a gene; V was cut back by 6 bases and J by 3 bases. The CDR3 DNA is TGTGCCAGCAGCTGGACTAGCGAAACAGATACGCAGTATTTT. Protein sequence: CASSWTSETDTQYF.

The rearrangement joins TRBV7-8 to TRBJ2-7; the D gene is possibly TRBD1 (5 bases). The CDR3 runs 15 residues. V shed 1 base and J shed 4 bases, with 14 bases lying between them. Per the germline V gene, CDR1 is SGHVS and CDR2 is FQNEAQ. The CDR3, as DNA: TGTGCCAGCAGCTTAGGGCCCGCAGGGAATTACGAGCAGTACTTC. Translation: CASSLGPAGNYEQYF.

CDR3 in amino acids: CASSQARRMGEQFF. In nucleotides, the CDR3 is TGTGCCAGCAGCCAAGCCAGGCGTATGGGTGAGCAGTTCTTC. J is TRBJ2-1 and V is TRBV3-1 (or the pseudogene TRBV3-2); D gene uncertain. Germline V gene sequence: CDR1 LGHDT, CDR2 YNNKEL (reference sequence). With 1 base removed from V and 9 bases from J, the gap between germline ends came to 13 bases. The CDR3 runs to 14 residues.

V and J are TRBV7-9 and TRBJ1-4, with D possibly being TRBD1 (5 bases). The CDR3 sequence is 15 residues long. The V end lost 8 bases, the J end lost 7 bases, and 20 bases lay between the germline ends. Germline V gene sequence: CDR1 SEHNR, CDR2 FQNEAQ (reference sequence). In nucleotides, the CDR3 is TGTGCCAGCGGACGTGTGGGGGGTTCAGTTGAAAAACTGTTTTTT. Translated: CASGRVGGSVEKLFF.

CDR3 sequence (DNA): TGCGCCAGCACCTCTTTTTCGACTAGCGGTAGGACCGGGGAGCTGTTTTTT. Amino acid sequence: CASTSFSTSGRTGELFF. The genes are TRBV5-1 and TRBJ2-2; 9 nucleotides align to TRBD2. CDR1 and CDR2 from the germline V gene are SGHRS and YFSETQ. The J segment lost 5 bases and the V segment lost 6 bases, leaving 14 bases of the junction unmatched. The length of the CDR3 is 17 residues. Variable domain in full (rest from reference TRBV5-1 and TRBJ2-2): KAGVTQTPRYLIKTRGQQVTLSCSPISGHRSVSWYQQTPGQGLQFLFEYFSETQRNKGNFPGRFSGRQFSNSRSEMNVSTLELGDSALYLCASTSFSTSGRTGELFFGEGSRLTVL.